This TCR beta chain was profiled in a study of blood T cells in healthy people across ages. A second PCR, run for roughly 7 to 12 cycles, used a sample-barcoded 5' primer plus a J-beta primer mix. Each single sample gave us at least 2.5 million CDR3-containing paired-end reads. MiXCR, applied by TCRdb to the 5' RACE reads, yields one record per CDR3 protein. Altogether 790,000 or so distinct CDR3 sequences are present, around 50% being singletons, with the ten largest covering 20% to 30%. Remarks on this clonotype: The antigen is undetermined.

Per the germline V gene, CDR1 is MNHNY and CDR2 is SVGAGI (reference sequence). V lost 4 bases to trimming and J lost 0 bases, with 9 bases between them. This CDR3 has 15 amino acids. General observations from the study: As age increased, TCR beta diversity per million T cells fell in a roughly linear fashion. Naive T cell percentage and TCR beta diversity correlated strongly.

Drawing of peripheral blood yielded about 10 milliliters from each donor. Sequenced: blood. This clonotype originated in a man in his forties in good health. The V and J genes are TRBV6-6 and TRBJ2-2, with D unclear. Here the CDR3 DNA reads TGTGCCAGCAGTTCCGGCATAACGAACACCGGGGAGCTGTTTTTT. Protein sequence: CASSSGITNTGELFF.